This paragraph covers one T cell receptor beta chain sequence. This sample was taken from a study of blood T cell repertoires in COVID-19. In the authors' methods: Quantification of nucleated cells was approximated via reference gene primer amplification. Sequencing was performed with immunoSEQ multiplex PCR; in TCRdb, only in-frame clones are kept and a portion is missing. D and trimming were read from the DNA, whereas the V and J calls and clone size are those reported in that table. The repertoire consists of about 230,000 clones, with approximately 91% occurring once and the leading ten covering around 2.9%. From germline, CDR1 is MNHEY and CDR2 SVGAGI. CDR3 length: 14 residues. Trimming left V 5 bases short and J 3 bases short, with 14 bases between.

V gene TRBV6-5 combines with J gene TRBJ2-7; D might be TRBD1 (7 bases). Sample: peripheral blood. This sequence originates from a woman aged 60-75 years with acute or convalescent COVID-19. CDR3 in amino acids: CASSNSGGGYEQYF. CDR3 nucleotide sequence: TGTGCCAGCAGTAATTCAGGGGGAGGCTACGAGCAGTACTTC.